Listed below are T cell receptor beta chains from one sample, sequenced in a study of blood T cells in healthy people across ages. One entry per CDR3 protein results from TCRdb running MiXCR on the 5' RACE reads. Among nearly 800,000 distinct CDR3 sequences, around 50% were seen once, and the ten largest hold roughly 26%. Sample: blood. These receptors originate from a middle-aged man in good health. The CDR3 runs from the conserved cysteine through the conserved F or W. The order of the fields is D gene, J gene, V gene, clone size, CDR3 DNA, CDR3 protein. D genes are given only for firm matches. A row's size may be missing; if present it is once, few, many or a size class.

d_gene: TRBD2; j_gene: TRBJ2-3; v_gene: TRBV20-1; abundance: .; CDR3nt: TGCAGTGCAGAGGGTAGCGGGAGCACAGATACGCAGTATTTT; CDR3aa: CSAEGSGSTDTQYF
d_gene: .; j_gene: TRBJ1-1; v_gene: TRBV29-1; abundance: .; CDR3nt: TGCAGCGTTAACGGGGGGAACACTGAAGCTTTCTTT; CDR3aa: CSVNGGNTEAFF
d_gene: .; j_gene: TRBJ2-1; v_gene: TRBV12-3/TRBV12-4; abundance: .; CDR3nt: TGTGCCAGCAGTTTTAGGGCGGGGCACGGAAACACCTACAATGAGCAGTTCTTC; CDR3aa: CASSFRAGHGNTYNEQFF
d_gene: .; j_gene: TRBJ1-1; v_gene: TRBV3-1; abundance: .; CDR3nt: TGTGCCAGCAGCCAAGAAGGGCGGAAAGCTTTCTTT; CDR3aa: CASSQEGRKAFF
d_gene: .; j_gene: TRBJ2-7; v_gene: TRBV10-3; abundance: .; CDR3nt: TGTGCCATCAGTAGGGAAGAGGGTCGCTACGAGCAGTACTTC; CDR3aa: CAISREEGRYEQYF
d_gene: .; j_gene: TRBJ2-3; v_gene: TRBV9; abundance: .; CDR3nt: TGTGCCAGCAGAGACCCCACAGATACGCAGTATTTT; CDR3aa: CASRDPTDTQYF
d_gene: TRBD2; j_gene: TRBJ2-1; v_gene: TRBV7-2; abundance: once; CDR3nt: TGTGCCAGCATCTTAGCGGGACAAATCAATGAGCAGTTCTTC; CDR3aa: CASILAGQINEQFF
d_gene: .; j_gene: TRBJ2-5; v_gene: TRBV6-6; abundance: .; CDR3nt: TGTGCCAGCAGTGTCTCAGGAGTTCAAGAGACCCAGTACTTC; CDR3aa: CASSVSGVQETQYF
d_gene: .; j_gene: TRBJ2-1; v_gene: TRBV29-1; abundance: .; CDR3nt: TGCACCTTAGCGAGTAGCTCCTACAATGAGCAGTTCTTC; CDR3aa: CTLASSSYNEQFF
d_gene: .; j_gene: TRBJ2-5; v_gene: TRBV5-1; abundance: few; CDR3nt: TGCGCCAGCACCAGGAACGTCCGGGGACCTCAAGAGACCCAGTACTTC; CDR3aa: CASTRNVRGPQETQYF
d_gene: TRBD2; j_gene: TRBJ2-1; v_gene: TRBV20-1; abundance: .; CDR3nt: TGCAGTGCAAAAAGCGGGGGCTACAATGAGCAGTTCTTC; CDR3aa: CSAKSGGYNEQFF
d_gene: .; j_gene: TRBJ2-5; v_gene: TRBV18; abundance: .; CDR3nt: TGTGCCAGCTCACCAATACCACACGCTTTGGAGACCCAGTACTTC; CDR3aa: CASSPIPHALETQYF
d_gene: .; j_gene: TRBJ1-1; v_gene: TRBV19; abundance: .; CDR3nt: TGTGCCAGTACGACCCCCGGGGGGTTGAACACTGAAGCTTTCTTT; CDR3aa: CASTTPGGLNTEAFF
d_gene: .; j_gene: TRBJ2-5; v_gene: TRBV29-1; abundance: .; CDR3nt: TGCAGCGTTGATCAACCTGAGAAGAGAGAGACCCAGTACTTC; CDR3aa: CSVDQPEKRETQYF
d_gene: .; j_gene: TRBJ1-6; v_gene: TRBV6-6; abundance: .; CDR3nt: TGTGCCAGCAGAGGCCAGGAAGCGGATAATTCACCCCTCCACTTT; CDR3aa: CASRGQEADNSPLHF
d_gene: TRBD1; j_gene: TRBJ2-7; v_gene: TRBV28; abundance: .; CDR3nt: TGTGCCAGCAGTTTACGGGACAGACCCTACGAGCAGTACTTC; CDR3aa: CASSLRDRPYEQYF
d_gene: .; j_gene: TRBJ2-1; v_gene: TRBV29-1; abundance: few; CDR3nt: TGCAGCGTTGAAGTATCCCCCGGGGACAATGAGCAGTTCTTC; CDR3aa: CSVEVSPGDNEQFF
d_gene: .; j_gene: TRBJ2-5; v_gene: TRBV4-2; abundance: few; CDR3nt: TGTGCCAGCAGCCAAGACAGAAAAGAGACCCAGTACTTC; CDR3aa: CASSQDRKETQYF
d_gene: .; j_gene: TRBJ2-2; v_gene: TRBV4-3; abundance: .; CDR3nt: TGCGCCAGCAGCCAAGATCGTACAGGGACGAACACCGGGGAGCTGTTTTTT; CDR3aa: CASSQDRTGTNTGELFF
d_gene: TRBD2; j_gene: TRBJ2-1; v_gene: TRBV6-5; abundance: .; CDR3nt: TGTGCCAGCAGAACTAGCGGGAGTTACAATGAGCAGTTCTTC; CDR3aa: CASRTSGSYNEQFF
d_gene: TRBD2; j_gene: TRBJ2-1; v_gene: TRBV29-1; abundance: few; CDR3nt: TGCAGCGTAGAGCGGGGGGAGCAGTTCTTC; CDR3aa: CSVERGEQFF
d_gene: .; j_gene: TRBJ2-7; v_gene: TRBV20-1; abundance: .; CDR3nt: TGCAGTGCTAGAGGGGACTTTGACTACGAGCAGTACTTC; CDR3aa: CSARGDFDYEQYF
d_gene: .; j_gene: TRBJ2-1; v_gene: TRBV5-1; abundance: once; CDR3nt: TGCGCCAGCAGCTTGGGAGGGCGCCCCCGCTCCTACAATGAGCAGTTCTTC; CDR3aa: CASSLGGRPRSYNEQFF
d_gene: .; j_gene: TRBJ2-5; v_gene: TRBV5-1; abundance: .; CDR3nt: TGCGCCAGTATGGAAGGGGGAGGAGAGACCCAGTACTTC; CDR3aa: CASMEGGGETQYF
d_gene: .; j_gene: TRBJ2-5; v_gene: TRBV28; abundance: .; CDR3nt: TGTGCCAGCAGTTTGGGACAGCCCGGGAGGGAGACCCAGTACTTC; CDR3aa: CASSLGQPGRETQYF
d_gene: .; j_gene: TRBJ1-2; v_gene: TRBV20-1; abundance: .; CDR3nt: TGCAGTGCTAGGGGTGACAGGTTCTATGGCTACACCTTC; CDR3aa: CSARGDRFYGYTF
d_gene: .; j_gene: TRBJ2-7; v_gene: TRBV27; abundance: .; CDR3nt: TGTGCCAGCAGCTTGTTCGGACCCTACGAGCAGTACTTC; CDR3aa: CASSLFGPYEQYF
d_gene: TRBD2; j_gene: TRBJ2-4; v_gene: TRBV20-1; abundance: .; CDR3nt: TGCAGTGCTGAAAACCCCGTTGGCGGGAGGTTGGGCAAAAACATTCAGTACTTC; CDR3aa: CSAENPVGGRLGKNIQYF
d_gene: TRBD2; j_gene: TRBJ2-1; v_gene: TRBV7-2; abundance: .; CDR3nt: TGTGCCAGCAGCCAAGCCTGGACTAGCTTCCATGAGCAGTTCTTC; CDR3aa: CASSQAWTSFHEQFF
d_gene: TRBD2; j_gene: TRBJ2-1; v_gene: TRBV2; abundance: .; CDR3nt: TGTGCCAGCAGTTACTCCAGCTTGAGCCTAGCGGGAGGGCAGGGCAATGAGCAGTTCTTC; CDR3aa: CASSYSSLSLAGGQGNEQFF
d_gene: .; j_gene: TRBJ2-3; v_gene: TRBV7-8; abundance: .; CDR3nt: TGTGCCAGCAGCTTAGATATCTCAGATACGCAGTATTTT; CDR3aa: CASSLDISDTQYF
d_gene: .; j_gene: TRBJ1-1; v_gene: TRBV29-1; abundance: .; CDR3nt: TGCAGCGTGGGAAGGGGCGGCAGAGAAGCTTTCTTT; CDR3aa: CSVGRGGREAFF
d_gene: .; j_gene: TRBJ1-2; v_gene: TRBV20-1; abundance: .; CDR3nt: TGCAGTGCTAGAGATCGGGGTGGCTACACCTTC; CDR3aa: CSARDRGGYTF
d_gene: TRBD2; j_gene: TRBJ2-3; v_gene: TRBV4-2; abundance: .; CDR3nt: TGTGCCAGCAGCCAAGGGGAGCGGGAGGGTGCAGATACGCAGTATTTT; CDR3aa: CASSQGEREGADTQYF
d_gene: .; j_gene: TRBJ2-1; v_gene: TRBV10-2; abundance: once; CDR3nt: TGCGCCAGCAGTGACGGGCCTCTTGACAATGGGCAGTTCTTC; CDR3aa: CASSDGPLDNGQFF
d_gene: .; j_gene: TRBJ2-1; v_gene: TRBV7-2; abundance: few; CDR3nt: TGTGCCAGCAGCCGTTTAGGGGGGGCTTACAATGAGCAGTTCTTC; CDR3aa: CASSRLGGAYNEQFF
d_gene: TRBD1; j_gene: TRBJ2-4; v_gene: TRBV12-3/TRBV12-4; abundance: .; CDR3nt: TGTGCCAGCAGTTTGACAGGGTACCCTTCGGAGCAGTACTTC; CDR3aa: CASSLTGYPSEQYF
d_gene: TRBD2; j_gene: TRBJ2-5; v_gene: TRBV27; abundance: few; CDR3nt: TGTGCCAGCAGCTCCCGGCCTAGCGGGAGAGAGACCCAGTACTTC; CDR3aa: CASSSRPSGRETQYF
d_gene: TRBD2; j_gene: TRBJ2-5; v_gene: TRBV20-1; abundance: .; CDR3nt: TGCAGTGCTAAAACGCGTAGCGGGAGGGTTGTGGAGACCCAGTACTTC; CDR3aa: CSAKTRSGRVVETQYF